What follows is one T cell receptor (beta chain) and its context. This record belongs to a study of OX40 agonist ivuxolimab in advanced cancers. At the level of the study: Among those enrolled, mean age was about 60 years (range about 23 to 85) and about 79% were male.

The protocol was immunoSEQ multiplex PCR, while the TCRdb copy is restricted to in-frame clones and leaves out a portion. The sample has tens of thousands of clones; 85% to 95% are singletons. Peripheral blood came from all dose cohorts at three timepoints. The TCR sequence derives from an adult with an advanced solid tumor such as melanoma, head and neck, liver or kidney cancer. Sequencing was performed on CD4+ or CD8+ T cells sorted from blood, taken in a trial of the OX40 agonist ivuxolimab.

DNA of the CDR3: TGCGCCAGCAGCCAAGTAGTTGAAGGTCCGGGGACCCAGTACTTC. This translates into CASSQVVEGPGTQYF. The rearrangement uses TRBV4-1 and TRBJ2-5; D ambiguous. V was cut by 1 base and J by 7 bases, with 16 bases left in between. Germline assignment: CDR1 MGHRA and CDR2 YSYEKL. This CDR3 has 15 residues.